Listed below are T cell receptor beta chains from one sample, sequenced in a study of T cells in Graves' hyperthyroidism and ophthalmopathy. Each CDR3 protein gets one entry after TCRdb re-called the multiplex PCR reads with MiXCR. The sample gives about 570,000 distinct CDR3 sequences, 14% of which show up once; 11% to 15% is in the top ten. Sequenced input: blood. All receptors come from a woman aged 40 to 49 with Graves' hyperthyroidism. CDR3s leave out the opening cysteine and the closing phenylalanine or tryptophan.

j_gene	v_gene	CDR3aa
TRBJ2-7	TRBV20-1	SATGTGNENYEQY
TRBJ2-7	TRBV20-1	SANPGSGEGEQY
TRBJ2-5	TRBV7-3	ASSSRTGQETQY
TRBJ2-4	TRBV12-3/TRBV12-4	ASSQFTVDRAGGLAKNIQY
TRBJ2-7	TRBV3-1	ASSQTAREQY
TRBJ2-3	TRBV28	ASTPVGGATTDTQY
TRBJ2-1	TRBV12-3/TRBV12-4	ASSFVSGRGSNEQF
TRBJ1-1	TRBV6-1	ASSSGDRLNTEAF
TRBJ2-2	TRBV30	AWSVFLGAPGELF
TRBJ1-2	TRBV28	ASRGGASYGYT
TRBJ1-2	TRBV12-3/TRBV12-4	ASSRTNYGYT
TRBJ2-5	TRBV12-3/TRBV12-4	ASSVGATETQY
TRBJ1-1	TRBV6-1	ATPGQGLTEAF
TRBJ2-2	TRBV19	ASSHSPNTGELF
TRBJ2-5	TRBV27	ASSRLGLGETQY
TRBJ2-1	TRBV2	ASSELRQGYF
TRBJ1-6	TRBV28	ASSLPSSPSSPLH
TRBJ1-5	TRBV7-8	ASSLEGAVGNQPQH
TRBJ2-4	TRBV27	ASSQAGRLSKNIQY
TRBJ1-6	TRBV2	ASIPKSRSSYNSPLH
TRBJ2-5	TRBV7-2	ASSTYTEETQY
TRBJ1-3	TRBV28	ASSFTGFGNTIY
TRBJ2-2	TRBV7-3	ASSLQGAGTGELF
TRBJ2-3	TRBV12-5	ASGTPLSDTQY
TRBJ1-4	TRBV3-1	ASSQVRGLNEKLF
TRBJ2-5	TRBV12-3/TRBV12-4	ASSWIRDTFQETQY